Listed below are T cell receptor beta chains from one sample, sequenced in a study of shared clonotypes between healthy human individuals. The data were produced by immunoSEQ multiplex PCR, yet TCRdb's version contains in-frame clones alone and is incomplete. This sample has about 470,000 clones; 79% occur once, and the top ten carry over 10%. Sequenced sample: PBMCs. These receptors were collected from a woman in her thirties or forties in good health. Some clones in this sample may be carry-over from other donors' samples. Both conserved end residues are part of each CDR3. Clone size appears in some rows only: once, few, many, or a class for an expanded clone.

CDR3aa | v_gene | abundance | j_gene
CASSQGGYNEQFF | TRBV4-1 | . | TRBJ2-1
CASSLHGTGLGGYTF | TRBV28 | . | TRBJ1-2
CASSWKLADQETQYF | TRBV5-4 | . | TRBJ2-5
CASSIAGTDTQYF | TRBV19 | . | TRBJ2-3
CASSLGGRGEDTQYF | TRBV5-1 | . | TRBJ2-3
CASSTRGRGHEKLFF | TRBV6-6 | . | TRBJ1-4
CASSLEGVGTEAFF | TRBV11-2 | few | TRBJ1-1
CVSGILSTDTQYF | TRBV6-4 | . | TRBJ2-3
CASSPSGSETQYF | TRBV5-4 | . | TRBJ2-5
CASSPNRDRGGYTF | TRBV27 | . | TRBJ1-2
CASSSLDGYHQPQHF | TRBV27 | . | TRBJ1-5
CASSQLGGRDYNEQFF | TRBV4-3 | . | TRBJ2-1
CASSLGLAGVVDEQYF | TRBV7-8 | . | TRBJ2-7
CASSLWNRGRYEQFF | TRBV27 | . | TRBJ2-1
CASSPSRAGGVETQYF | TRBV11-1 | . | TRBJ2-5
CAWESGQGEYEQYF | TRBV30 | . | TRBJ2-7
CASIWDFLNTGELFF | TRBV6-1 | . | TRBJ2-2
CASSRLGTGGNYNEQFF | TRBV7-2 | . | TRBJ2-1
CASSKIQTRSAYEQYF | TRBV21-1 | . | TRBJ2-7
CASSFWGQGASNTGELFF | TRBV28 | . | TRBJ2-2
CASSLGMNTEAFF | TRBV5-6 | . | TRBJ1-1
CASSFFPGSNQPQHF | TRBV7-2 | . | TRBJ1-5
CASSTYSNDYSYEQYF | TRBV27 | many | TRBJ2-7
CASSEGSRSYEQYF | TRBV6-1 | few | TRBJ2-7
CASSPRQLNTEAFF | TRBV18 | . | TRBJ1-1
CSVISGGAGEQFF | TRBV29-1 | . | TRBJ2-1
CASSYRDGHYEQYF | TRBV19 | . | TRBJ2-7
CASSFGTSATDTQYF | TRBV11-2 | . | TRBJ2-3
CASSRGTAGWGETQYF | TRBV7-9 | . | TRBJ2-5
CASSLVAGPYNEQFF | TRBV28 | . | TRBJ2-1
CASSLGGRWGQGRGNTIYF | TRBV28 | . | TRBJ1-3
CATSRDLAEYQETQYF | TRBV15 | . | TRBJ2-5
CAISESLAGGRNEQFF | TRBV10-3 | . | TRBJ2-1
CASSLNQGAVNEKLFF | TRBV27 | . | TRBJ1-4
CASSPTWSGSHEQYF | TRBV11-2 | . | TRBJ2-7
CASSMDRLNYGYTF | TRBV19 | . | TRBJ1-2
CASSTALIGYGYTF | TRBV6-5 | . | TRBJ1-2
CACTRASYNEQFF | TRBV30 | many | TRBJ2-1
CASSQDLAVTKSTNEKLFF | TRBV4-2 | . | TRBJ1-4
CASSLNSGQQETQYF | TRBV11-3 | . | TRBJ2-5
CASSLSGNNNEQFF | TRBV5-1 | . | TRBJ2-1
CASSPSIRGGNTIYF | TRBV13 | . | TRBJ1-3
CASTTTQLAGGVDEQFF | TRBV18 | . | TRBJ2-1
CASSLRASGRGYEQYF | TRBV7-8 | . | TRBJ2-7
CARNTGELFF | TRBV10-1 | . | TRBJ2-2
CASSSTVVLNKYTDTQYF | TRBV7-9 | . | TRBJ2-3
CASSASGGSGTDTQYF | TRBV6-4 | . | TRBJ2-3
CASRRTLYSNQPQHF | TRBV2 | . | TRBJ1-5
CASRRRFESGLGEQYF | TRBV2 | . | TRBJ2-7
CASSGDSYGYTF | TRBV9 | . | TRBJ1-2
CASRVLAAPGGADTQYF | TRBV27 | . | TRBJ2-3